A selection of T cell receptor beta chains follows, all from one sample in a study of T-cell memory formation after mild COVID-19. TCRdb re-derived calls from the 5' RACE reads in MiXCR, one entry per CDR3 protein. The table has tens of thousands of distinct CDR3 sequences, about 6.1% seen once; the top ten hold about 0.81%. The specimen was PBMCs or a T cell subset sorted from them (not recorded which). These receptors were obtained from an adult who had mild COVID-19 (a few samples of this study predate the infection). Cell type and time point are not known. The CDR3 runs from the conserved cysteine through the conserved F or W. The D gene is left open where the match is weak.

j_call	v_call	d_call	cdr3_aa
TRBJ2-3	TRBV5-6	.	CASIGPTDTQYF
TRBJ2-5	TRBV20-1	.	CSASQSGTRSF
TRBJ2-1	TRBV7-2	TRBD2	CASRLDGLAGEQFF
TRBJ2-3	TRBV20-1	.	CSARDYASRGAAEITDTQYF
TRBJ2-3	TRBV6-5	.	CASGHPGGHPQYF
TRBJ1-2	TRBV6-5	.	CASSYSTTGTGYTF
TRBJ2-1	TRBV20-1	TRBD1	CSARGEETGGGYEQFF
TRBJ2-7	TRBV6-1	.	CASSLGPEKQYF
TRBJ2-5	TRBV2	TRBD2	CASTDQGLAQETQYF
TRBJ1-2	TRBV6-6	.	CASSYSRKANYGYTF
TRBJ2-2	TRBV5-5	.	CASSLGQGLETGELFF
TRBJ1-5	TRBV6-1	.	CASSFTGYSNQPQHF
TRBJ2-5	TRBV7-2	TRBD1	CASNDRVGETQYF
TRBJ1-2	TRBV29-1	TRBD1	CSVGGQGAVNYGYTF
TRBJ2-4	TRBV6-2/TRBV6-3	TRBD1	CASSYRTGVKNIQYF
TRBJ2-7	TRBV28	.	CASLTLNSIYEQYF
TRBJ2-1	TRBV27	TRBD1	CASSQDRILYNEQFF
TRBJ1-2	TRBV7-3	.	CASSLGASNYGYTF
TRBJ2-7	TRBV18	.	CASSPAGKDYEQYF
TRBJ1-2	TRBV20-1	TRBD1	CSAREAGGGYGYTF
TRBJ2-1	TRBV5-1	TRBD2	CASRKAGGPSNEQFF
TRBJ1-2	TRBV7-2	TRBD1	CASSPTGTGYGYTF
TRBJ1-6	TRBV29-1	.	CSAVPGQRSNSPLHF
TRBJ1-5	TRBV18	.	CASSPGALFSNQPQHF
TRBJ2-2	TRBV9	.	CASSRGLRAGELFF